The 28 T cell receptor beta chains below were found in one sample sequenced in a study of blood T cell repertoires in COVID-19. Data came from immunoSEQ multiplex PCR; TCRdb stores just in-frame clones and leaves some out. The sample contains about 160,000 clones, 80% to 90% of which appear only once. The sequenced material came from peripheral blood. All receptors come from a human donor in a cohort sampled during active COVID-19.

The chain recombines TRBV29-1 with TRBJ2-1, with TRBD2 identical over 7 bases. Germline V gives CDR1 SQVTM, CDR2 ANQGSEA. Trimming removed 6 bases from V and 0 bases from J; junction bases left unmatched: 8. The CDR3 runs 15 residues. CDR3 region: CSVSGLVRSYNEQFF. CDR3 bases: TGCAGCGTATCCGGACTAGTCCGCTCCTACAATGAGCAGTTCTTC.

The chain is built from TRBV3-1 (or the pseudogene TRBV3-2) and TRBJ2-2; 7 bases are a match to TRBD1. The CDR3 has 15 residues. V dropped 6 bases and J dropped 5; count of bases not matched to a gene: 9. CDR1 and CDR2 from the germline V gene are LGHDT and YNNKEL (reference sequence). The CDR3 sequence is CASRIKGAWTGELFF. The CDR3 DNA reads TGTGCCAGCAGGATTAAGGGGGCTTGGACCGGGGAGCTGTTTTTT.

The chain employs TRBV2 and TRBJ1-1; 11 bases line up with TRBD1. Germline trimming cut 1 base from V and 5 bases from J; bases unmatched to any gene: 3. This CDR3 comprises 15 residues. Per the germline V gene, CDR1 is SNHLY and CDR2 is FYNNEI. CDR3 sequence: CASSEVGQGATEAFF. The CDR3 nucleotides read TGTGCCAGCAGTGAAGTCGGACAGGGGGCTACTGAAGCTTTCTTT. The complete variable domain, with remaining parts taken from reference TRBV2 and TRBJ1-1, reads EPEVTQTPSHQVTQMGQEVILRCVPISNHLYFYWYRQILGQKVEFLVSFYNNEISEKSEIFDDQFSVERPDGSNFTLKIRSTKLEDSAMYFCASSEVGQGATEAFFGQGTRLTVV.

This clone was observed once. The gene calls are TRBV5-6 and TRBJ2-2; perhaps TRBD1 as D (6 bases). The CDR3 is 12 amino acids. The V gene lost 4 bases and the J gene lost 7 bases, with 8 bases spanning the gap. Germline values: CDR1 SGHDT, CDR2 YYEEEE. The CDR3 DNA is TGTGCCAGCAGCCTAGGGGGCGGGGAGCTGTTTTTT. It translates to CASSLGGGELFF.

The sample holds one count of this clone. This chain links TRBV7-2 with TRBJ1-4, with D possibly TRBD1 on 6 matching bases. Deletions cut 6 bases from V and 0 bases from J, with 17 bases between. CDR3 length equals 17 residues. CDR1 and CDR2 (germline): SGHTA, FQGNSA. The CDR3 spells CASSLRRTAATNEKLFF. CDR3 coding DNA: TGTGCCAGCAGTTTGAGACGGACAGCAGCAACTAATGAAAAACTGTTTTTT.

The chain carries TRBV7-8 and TRBJ1-5, with D perhaps matching TRBD1 (5 bases). Trimming stripped 1 base from V and 2 bases from J, with 9 bases between. The CDR3 contains 15 residues. Germline loops: CDR1 SGHVS, CDR2 FQNEAQ. Here the CDR3 DNA reads TGTGCCAGCAGCTTAGGGGGGGTGCGCAATCAGCCCCAGCATTTT. As protein: CASSLGGVRNQPQHF. The whole variable domain, filled in from reference TRBV7-8 and TRBJ1-5, reads GAGVSQSPRYKVAKRGQDVALRCDPISGHVSLFWYQQALGQGPEFLTYFQNEAQLDKSGLPSDRFFAERPEGSVSTLKIQRTQQEDSAVYLCASSLGGVRNQPQHFGDGTRLSIL.

V usage is TRBV9 and J usage is TRBJ2-1; a weak D match, TRBD2 (6 bases). Germline V lookup: CDR1 SGDLS, CDR2 YYNGEE. This CDR3 has 17 residues. The ends were cut back, 4 bases at V and 4 bases at J, with 21 bases in the middle. The CDR3: CASSHGPAGSTYNEQFF. CDR3 DNA sequence: TGTGCCAGCAGCCACGGCCCCGCCGGGAGTACATACAATGAGCAGTTCTTC.

This clone was seen only a few times. This chain connects TRBV29-1 to TRBJ2-5; D remains unclear. V shed 3 bases and J shed 5 bases, with 10 bases lying between them. Germline CDR1 is SQVTM and CDR2 is ANQGSEA. The CDR3 loop spans 12 amino acids. CDR3 sequence: CSVEWQLETQYF. CDR3 nucleotides: TGCAGCGTTGAGTGGCAGTTGGAGACCCAGTACTTC.

V is TRBV7-6 and J is TRBJ2-3; a possible D gene is TRBD2 (6 bases). Trimming removed 5 bases from V and 2 bases from J, with 20 bases in between. The CDR3 extends over 17 amino acids. Germline V gene sequence: CDR1 SGHVS, CDR2 FNYEAQ. The DNA of the CDR3 is TGTGCCAGCAGCCTCGTGGGGGGATTGAGGGACACAGATACGCAGTATTTT. Translation: CASSLVGGLRDTDTQYF.

The V gene is TRBV7-8, the J gene TRBJ1-1, with 8 bases that match TRBD1. Germline trimming cut 4 bases from V and 5 bases from J; bases unmatched to any gene: 6. Germline-derived CDR1 and CDR2 are SGHVS and FQNEAQ. The CDR3 runs to 14 residues. DNA of the CDR3: TGTGCCAGCAGCTGGACAGGGTCTCGGACTGAAGCTTTCTTT. Residues: CASSWTGSRTEAFF.

This clone was counted a few times. The chain carries TRBV7-9 and TRBJ2-5, with 8 bases that match TRBD2. V trimming: 2 bases; J trimming: 4 bases; junction bases outside the gene matches: 12. The CDR3 contains 17 residues. From germline, CDR1 is SEHNR and CDR2 FQNEAQ (reference sequence). The CDR3 DNA sequence: TGTGCCAGCAGCTTATTCCCCCCGGGACTAGGTTTAGAGACCCAGTACTTC. This sequence encodes CASSLFPPGLGLETQYF.

This clone appeared once. The chain uses TRBV19 and TRBJ2-3; 12 bases match TRBD2. This CDR3 region has 16 residues. The V gene end was trimmed by 6 bases and the J gene end by 4 bases; junction bases not matched to a gene: 8. The V gene's germline CDR1 is LNHDA and CDR2 SQIVND (reference sequence). The CDR3 loop is CASSVLAGGNPDTQYF. As DNA, the CDR3 is TGTGCCAGTAGCGTTCTAGCGGGAGGGAATCCAGATACGCAGTATTTT.

The CDR3 coding sequence is TGTGCCAGCAGCGCCGGACTAGCGGGAGTGCACGAGCAGTACTTC. Translating it yields CASSAGLAGVHEQYF. The chain employs TRBV11-1 and TRBJ2-7; 13 bases fit TRBD2. Germline V gene sequence: CDR1 SGHAT, CDR2 FQDESV (reference sequence). V lost 5 bases to trimming and J lost 5 bases; unmatched junction nucleotides: 6. There are 15 residues in the CDR3.

The V gene is TRBV10-3, the J gene TRBJ1-2, with 7 bases fitting TRBD1. This CDR3 region has 14 residues. CDR1 and CDR2 from the germline V gene are ENHRY and SYGVKD. With V trimmed by 5 bases and J by 4 bases, 7 bases remained unmatched. CDR3 protein: CAISRQGGAYGYTF. The CDR3 DNA sequence: TGTGCCATCAGTAGACAGGGAGGAGCCTATGGCTACACCTTC.

This chain uses TRBV7-2 with TRBJ2-7; 10 bases line up with TRBD1. The V gene end was trimmed by 5 bases and the J gene end by 6 bases; junction bases not matched to a gene: 10. CDR1 and CDR2 from the germline V gene are SGHTA and FQGNSA. This CDR3 spans 15 amino acids. The DNA of the CDR3 is TGTGCCAGCAGCACCCGGACAGGGGGGTTGCTCGAGCAGTACTTC. Protein: CASSTRTGGLLEQYF.

The J gene is TRBJ1-6, the V gene TRBV27; 9 bases match TRBD1. CDR1 MNHEY and CDR2 SMNVEV come from the germline V gene (reference sequence). The CDR3 loop spans 13 amino acids. V trimming: 8 bases; J trimming: 13 bases; junction bases outside the gene matches: 9. In DNA, the CDR3 is TGTGCCAGCTTGGGACAGGGACTAGGGCCCCTCCACTTT. Its translation: CASLGQGLGPLHF.

The chain employs TRBV10-3 and TRBJ2-2; D uncertain. Germline values: CDR1 ENHRY, CDR2 SYGVKD. V lost 6 bases to trimming and J lost 6 bases, with 8 bases between them. The CDR3 totals 12 residues. The CDR3 DNA is TGTGCCATCAGCCCCATTCCCGGGGAGCTGTTTTTT. Translating it yields CAISPIPGELFF.

The CDR3 is CASSPALAFSGTDTQYF. The CDR3 DNA reads as TGTGCCAGCAGCCCAGCCCTAGCATTTAGTGGCACAGATACGCAGTATTTT. The chain carries TRBV7-8 and TRBJ2-3; D may be TRBD2 (5 bases). Germline V gene sequence: CDR1 SGHVS, CDR2 FQNEAQ. The CDR3 spans 17 residues. Deletions cut 5 bases from V and 1 base from J, with 19 bases between.

This rearrangement joins TRBV5-4 to TRBJ2-1; D possibly corresponds to TRBD1 (6 bases). This CDR3 has 13 residues. Trimming shortened V by 4 bases and J by 4 bases, and 9 bases separated the two germline ends. Germline V CDR1 and CDR2: SGHNT, YYREEE (reference sequence). CDR3 nucleotide sequence: TGTGCCAGCAGCCCACAGGGTTACAATGAGCAGTTCTTC. Protein product: CASSPQGYNEQFF.

The rearrangement links TRBV7-9 to TRBJ2-3; 10 positions match TRBD2. CDR3 size: 16 residues. V shed 3 bases and J 5 bases; nucleotides not matched to a gene: 8. Germline values: CDR1 SEHNR, CDR2 FQNEAQ (reference sequence). The CDR3 reads CASSLNLAGEVDTQYF. The CDR3, as DNA: TGTGCCAGCAGCTTGAATCTAGCGGGAGAGGTAGATACGCAGTATTTT. The whole variable domain, remainder taken from reference TRBV7-9 and TRBJ2-3, is DTGVSQNPRHKITKRGQNVTFRCDPISEHNRLYWYRQTLGQGPEFLTYFQNEAQLEKSRLLSDRFSAERPKGSFSTLEIQRTEQGDSAMYLCASSLNLAGEVDTQYFGPGTRLTVL.

This clone was seen only once. The V gene is TRBV19, the J gene TRBJ2-5, with TRBD1 matching 11 bases. The V segment lost 5 bases and the J segment 3 bases; nucleotides outside the gene matches: 5. Germline assignment: CDR1 LNHDA and CDR2 SQIVND (reference sequence). The CDR3 extends over 15 amino acids. CDR3 bases: TGTGCCAGTAGTCTTCCGGGACAGGGGGAAGAGACCCAGTACTTC. The encoded protein is CASSLPGQGEETQYF.

J is TRBJ1-2 and V is TRBV6-2 or TRBV6-3, with D possibly TRBD1 on 6 matching bases. The CDR3 has 13 residues. Trimming stripped 6 bases from V and 3 bases from J, with 11 bases between. Germline V gene sequence: CDR1 MNHEY, CDR2 SVGEGT. The CDR3 here is CASSATGDYGYTF. CDR3 bases: TGTGCCAGCAGCGCGACAGGAGACTATGGCTACACCTTC.

This clone was seen repeatedly, ten times or more. This rearrangement joins TRBV18 to TRBJ2-7; 13 bases fit TRBD2. The V gene's germline CDR1 is KGHSH and CDR2 LQKENI. The ends lost 4 bases at V and 7 bases at J; junction bases unmatched: 7. The CDR3 extends over 15 amino acids. CDR3 sequence: CASSHTSGRAEEQYF. CDR3 coding DNA: TGTGCCAGCTCACATACTAGCGGGAGGGCCGAGGAGCAGTACTTC. Combining the CDR3 with reference TRBV18 and TRBJ2-7 gives the whole variable domain NAGVMQNPRHLVRRRGQEARLRCSPMKGHSHVYWYRQLPEEGLKFMVYLQKENIIDESGMPKERFSAEFPKEGPSILRIQQVVRGDSAAYFCASSHTSGRAEEQYFGPGTRLTVT.

J is TRBJ2-3 and V is TRBV7-3; TRBD2 agrees at 9 bases. In germline, CDR1 is SGHTA, CDR2 FQGTGA. The CDR3 sequence is 15 residues long. After removal of 3 bases from V and 4 bases from J, the junction contained 5 bases not matched to a gene. The CDR3, as DNA: TGTGCCAGCAGCTTCGGGACTAGCAGTCCAGATACGCAGTATTTT. This gives the protein CASSFGTSSPDTQYF.

V and J are TRBV28 and TRBJ2-1; D is uncertain. Germline CDR1 is MDHEN and CDR2 is SYDVKM. CDR3 size: 16 residues. V was shortened by 6 bases and J by 2 bases, with 17 bases between the two germline ends. The CDR3 region has the DNA TGTGCCAGCAGCCCCCTAGGATTAGCTACCTACAATGAGCAGTTCTTC. Its translation: CASSPLGLATYNEQFF.

The rearrangement joins TRBV12-3 or TRBV12-4 to TRBJ1-2, with 9 bases fitting TRBD1. The ends lost 6 bases at V and 8 bases at J; junction bases unmatched: 7. The CDR3 is 13 residues long. CDR3 amino acids: CASRATGGLGYTF. DNA for the CDR3: TGTGCCAGCAGGGCCACAGGGGGCCTCGGCTACACCTTC.

The J gene is TRBJ2-7, the V gene TRBV14, with D possibly TRBD1 on 6 matching bases. V was clipped by 3 bases and J by 1 base, with 10 bases between them. The length of the CDR3 is 14 residues. Germline V gene data show CDR1 as SGHDN and CDR2 as FVKESK. The CDR3: CASSHPGQSYEQYF. The CDR3 bases are TGTGCCAGCAGCCATCCGGGACAATCCTACGAGCAGTACTTC.

V and J are TRBV2 and TRBJ2-7; a weak D match, TRBD1 (6 bases). This CDR3 contains 12 residues. Germline V gene sequence: CDR1 SNHLY, CDR2 FYNNEI. Trimming cost V 7 bases and J 4 bases, with 11 bases left between them. For the CDR3, the DNA is TGTGCCAGCACCACAGGGCAGTACGAGCAGTACTTC. It yields the protein CASTTGQYEQYF.